This TCR beta chain was profiled in a study of OX40 agonist ivuxolimab in advanced cancers. The CDR3 totals 14 residues. V shed 0 bases, J shed 10 bases, and the junction held 5 bases outside the gene matches. Germline V lookup: CDR1 SGHRS, CDR2 YFSETQ. Only in-frame clones appear in the TCRdb table, and some are missing; sequencing was by immunoSEQ multiplex PCR. This table has around 60,000 clones, 86% appearing once. The sequence was collected from an adult with an advanced solid tumor such as melanoma, head and neck, liver or kidney cancer. The sample in question was CD4+ or CD8+ T cells sorted from blood, obtained in a trial of the OX40 agonist ivuxolimab. The chain links TRBV5-1 to TRBJ1-4; 8 bases map to TRBD1. The CDR3 DNA reads as TGCGCCAGCAGCTTGGGGGGACAGGCGGGAAAACTGTTTTTT. It translates to CASSLGGQAGKLFF.